The 6 T cell receptor beta chains below all came from one sample that was sequenced in a study of T cell changes during pregnancy in multiple sclerosis. Repertoires were generated with immunoSEQ multiplex PCR, while TCRdb's copy carries only in-frame clones and drops some. The sample lists roughly 34,000 clones, roughly 90% occurring once. This material consisted of CD8+ T cells from peripheral blood mononuclear cells, taken in the third trimester of pregnancy. These receptors were taken from a female donor with multiple sclerosis, enrolled in a pregnancy study.

The chain's CDR3 is CASSQTHEAGGYGYTF. The CDR3 region has the DNA TGCGCCAGCAGCCAAACCCACGAGGCAGGGGGCTATGGCTACACCTTC. The J gene is TRBJ1-2, the V gene TRBV4-3, with TRBD1 matching 7 bases. V lost 2 bases to trimming and J lost 4 bases; unmatched junction nucleotides: 10. Per the germline V gene, CDR1 is LGHNA and CDR2 is YSLEER. This CDR3 spans 16 amino acids.

The chain recombines TRBV11-1 with TRBJ2-7; 9 nucleotides line up with TRBD2. The length of the CDR3 is 16 residues. CDR1 is SGHAT and CDR2 is FQDESV in the germline V gene (reference sequence). J gave up 3 bases and V 4 bases, and 10 bases lay outside the gene matches. The CDR3 bases are TGTGCCAGCAGCTCCCTAGCGGGGCCACCAAACTACGAGCAGTACTTC. Encoded protein: CASSSLAGPPNYEQYF.

The J gene is TRBJ2-7, the V gene TRBV4-2; 7 nucleotides line up with TRBD1. The CDR3 covers 13 residues. CDR1 is LGHNA and CDR2 is YNFKEQ in the germline V gene. V dropped 5 bases and J dropped 3; count of bases not matched to a gene: 4. The CDR3 DNA is TGTGCCAGCAGCAACCGACAGGGCTACGAGCAGTACTTC. It codes for CASSNRQGYEQYF.

This chain joins TRBV9 and TRBJ2-4; TRBD2 might be the D (7 bases). The CDR3 is made up of 17 amino acids. The V and J ends lost 3 bases and 2 bases respectively, with 18 bases between them. CDR1 is SGDLS, CDR2 YYNGEE, per germline. The CDR3 spells CASSESVGGGSKNIQYF. CDR3 coding DNA: TGTGCCAGCAGCGAGAGCGTAGGGGGGGGTTCCAAAAACATTCAGTACTTC.

V is TRBV19 and J is TRBJ2-4; tentative D call: TRBD1 (5 bases). Looked up from germline, CDR1 is LNHDA and CDR2 is SQIVND (reference sequence). Trimming took off 1 base at V and 9 bases at J, with 13 bases between the two ends. The CDR3 is made up of 14 amino acids. The CDR3 loop is CASSIGIGVGIQYF. In DNA, the CDR3 is TGTGCCAGTAGTATAGGTATAGGGGTAGGCATTCAGTACTTC.

The V and J genes are TRBV5-6 and TRBJ1-4; 9 positions agree with TRBD1. Germline CDR1 is SGHDT and CDR2 is YYEEEE. Trimming removed 3 bases from V and 8 bases from J; junction bases left unmatched: 8. There are 15 residues in the CDR3. For the CDR3, the DNA is TGTGCCAGCAGCTCCAGTCCCGGGACAGGGGAAAAACTGTTTTTT. It yields the protein CASSSSPGTGEKLFF.